One and the same sample provided the 21 T cell receptor beta chains below, sequenced in a study of shared clonotypes between healthy human individuals. Measured with immunoSEQ multiplex PCR; TCRdb has only the in-frame clones, and not every one. The table includes approximately 980,000 clones, about three quarters detected once. The sample was memory CD4+ T cells sorted from blood. Stated subset: CD45RA-negative fraction. These receptors were collected from a young man in good health.

This clone appeared a few times. The chain joins TRBV5-1 to TRBJ2-7; 8 bases align to TRBD1. Per the germline V gene, CDR1 is SGHRS and CDR2 is YFSETQ. This CDR3 spans 15 amino acids. The V segment lost 3 bases and the J segment 2 bases; nucleotides outside the gene matches: 7. CDR3 residues: CASSYSRQGTYEQYF. In nucleotides, the CDR3 is TGCGCCAGCAGCTACAGCAGACAGGGGACCTACGAGCAGTACTTC.

The chain has TRBV6-5 and TRBJ2-1, with 8 bases that match TRBD2. The germline CDR1 and CDR2 sequences are MNHEY and SVGAGI. V trimming: 6 bases; J trimming: 9 bases; junction bases outside the gene matches: 10. The CDR3 consists of 14 residues. This CDR3 is CASRPGTSVGEQFF. As DNA, the CDR3 is TGTGCCAGCAGACCCGGGACTAGTGTGGGTGAGCAGTTCTTC.

Comments on this clone: Other DNA sequences in this sample translate to the same CDR3. V gene TRBV4-3 combines with J gene TRBJ1-2, with 7 bases matching TRBD1. The germline V gene encodes CDR1 LGHNA and CDR2 YSLEER. Losses at the gene ends were 0 bases for V and 2 bases for J; bases not matched to a gene: 3. The CDR3 runs 15 residues. DNA for the CDR3: TGCGCCAGCAGCCAAGACCCAGGGGGAAACTATGGCTACACCTTC. It yields the protein CASSQDPGGNYGYTF.

This sequence joins TRBV30 and TRBJ1-3; 9 bases map to TRBD1. CDR3 length equals 15 residues. The J segment lost 4 bases and the V segment lost 3 bases, leaving 7 bases of the junction unmatched. CDR1 is GTSNPN, CDR2 SVGIG, per germline (reference sequence). CDR3 in amino acids: CAWREQGALGNTIYF. The CDR3 DNA follows: TGTGCCTGGAGGGAACAGGGGGCGTTGGGAAACACCATATATTTT.

V usage is TRBV28 and J usage is TRBJ2-1, with 11 bases aligning to TRBD2. The CDR3 length is 15 residues. V lost 6 bases and J lost 8; bases outside the gene matches: 9. CDR1 MDHEN and CDR2 SYDVKM come from the germline V gene. Here the CDR3 reads CASSVPGLAAYEQFF. In nucleotides, the CDR3 is TGTGCCAGCAGCGTACCGGGACTAGCGGCCTATGAGCAGTTCTTC.

This clone was counted between two and nine times. V is TRBV18 and J is TRBJ1-1; D gene ambiguous. This CDR3 comprises 15 residues. CDR1 KGHSH and CDR2 LQKENI come from the germline V gene. V was cut by 3 bases and J by 6 bases, with 17 bases left in between. The CDR3 DNA is TGTGCCAGCTCACCTACGACGACCGGAGGCGCTGAAGCTTTCTTT. Its protein product is CASSPTTTGGAEAFF.

The chain is built from TRBV5-8 and TRBJ1-2; D unclear. The V gene lost 1 base and the J gene lost 3 bases, with 10 bases spanning the gap. In germline, CDR1 is SGHTS, CDR2 YDEGEE. This CDR3 has 14 amino acids. The CDR3 region is CASSLTSTYYGYTF. As DNA, the CDR3 is TGTGCCAGCAGCTTGACATCGACTTACTATGGCTACACCTTC.

This clone was recorded only once. The chain is built from TRBV19 and TRBJ1-5; no clear D. CDR1 is LNHDA and CDR2 is SQIVND in the germline V gene (reference sequence). The CDR3 is 14 amino acids. The V gene lost 4 bases and the J gene lost 7 bases, with 14 bases spanning the gap. CDR3 sequence reads: CASSTVGFQQPQHF. CDR3 DNA: TGTGCCAGTAGTACCGTCGGGTTCCAGCAGCCCCAGCATTTT.

V and J are TRBV7-8 and TRBJ2-3; tentative D call: TRBD2 (5 bases). V shed 1 base and J shed 2 bases, with 7 bases lying between them. This CDR3 has 14 residues. The germline V gene has CDR1 SGHVS and CDR2 FQNEAQ. CDR3: CASSLETTTDTQYF. The CDR3 nucleotides read TGTGCCAGCAGCTTAGAGACTACCACAGATACGCAGTATTTT. The variable domain in full, with the rest retrieved from reference TRBV7-8 and TRBJ2-3, is GAGVSQSPRYKVAKRGQDVALRCDPISGHVSLFWYQQALGQGPEFLTYFQNEAQLDKSGLPSDRFFAERPEGSVSTLKIQRTQQEDSAVYLCASSLETTTDTQYFGPGTRLTVL.

The chain has TRBV9 and TRBJ2-1; possibly TRBD1 for D (5 bases). Germline V gives CDR1 SGDLS, CDR2 YYNGEE. CDR3 length: 16 residues. V shed 0 bases and J shed 6 bases, with 16 bases lying between them. The CDR3 protein is CASSVATGGLANEQFF. The CDR3 coding sequence is TGTGCCAGCAGCGTAGCTACAGGTGGGCTGGCCAATGAGCAGTTCTTC. Full variable domain (rest looked up from reference TRBV9 and TRBJ2-1): DSGVTQTPKHLITATGQRVTLRCSPRSGDLSVYWYQQSLDQGLQFLIQYYNGEERAKGNILERFSAQQFPDLHSELNLSSLELGDSALYFCASSVATGGLANEQFFGPGTRLTVL.

A single count supports this clone. Other nucleotide sequences from this sample produce the same CDR3. The chain recombines TRBV7-9 with TRBJ2-5; maybe TRBD1 (6 bases). Between the trimmed V and J ends, which lost 5 bases and 4 bases, there was a span of 8 bases. The germline V gene encodes CDR1 SEHNR and CDR2 FQNEAQ (reference sequence). The CDR3 has 12 residues. This CDR3 reads CASSPRGETQYF. The DNA for the CDR3 is TGTGCCAGCAGCCCCAGGGGAGAGACCCAGTACTTC. Full variable domain (remainder filled in from reference TRBV7-9 and TRBJ2-5): DTGVSQNPRHKITKRGQNVTFRCDPISEHNRLYWYRQTLGQGPEFLTYFQNEAQLEKSRLLSDRFSAERPKGSFSTLEIQRTEQGDSAMYLCASSPRGETQYFGPGTRLLVL.

The chain recombines TRBV7-2 with TRBJ2-2; D ambiguous. Looked up from germline, CDR1 is SGHTA and CDR2 is FQGNSA. The CDR3 runs 11 residues. V lost 5 bases, J lost 4 bases, and 2 bases lay in between. DNA of the CDR3: TGTGCCAGCAGCCTCACCGGGGAGCTGTTTTTT. Translated: CASSLTGELFF.

The chain recombines TRBV5-1 with TRBJ1-4; D is possibly TRBD1 (5 bases). The CDR3 length is 15 residues. Germline V gene lookup returns CDR1 SGHRS and CDR2 YFSETQ. Trimming shortened V by 3 bases and J by 5 bases, and 14 bases separated the two germline ends. This CDR3 reads CASSSEPGANEKLFF. The CDR3 bases are TGCGCCAGCAGCTCGGAACCTGGGGCGAATGAAAAACTGTTTTTT.

V is TRBV11-2 and J is TRBJ2-2, with 7 bases lining up with TRBD1. There are 15 residues in the CDR3. V lost 5 bases and J lost 2; bases outside the gene matches: 5. Germline V gene lookup returns CDR1 SGHAT and CDR2 FQNNGV. CDR3 DNA sequence: TGTGCCAGCAGCCTCGGGACAGAAAACACCGGGGAGCTGTTTTTT. This gives the protein CASSLGTENTGELFF. Full variable domain (remainder filled in from reference TRBV11-2 and TRBJ2-2): EAGVAQSPRYKIIEKRQSVAFWCNPISGHATLYWYQQILGQGPKLLIQFQNNGVVDDSQLPKDRFSAERLKGVDSTLKIQPAKLEDSAVYLCASSLGTENTGELFFGEGSRLTVL.

This clone occurred a few times. The chain combines TRBV9 with TRBJ2-5; D not resolved. The CDR3 spans 14 residues. V was shortened by 0 bases and J by 1 base, with 7 bases between the two germline ends. Germline CDR1 SGDLS, CDR2 YYNGEE. CDR3 amino acids: CASSVGVFQETQYF. The CDR3 DNA reads as TGTGCCAGCAGCGTAGGGGTTTTCCAAGAGACCCAGTACTTC.

The chain is built from TRBV5-1 and TRBJ2-1; D is unclear. Germline CDR1 reads SGHRS; CDR2 reads YFSETQ. This CDR3 is 15 amino acids long. Trimming removed 0 bases from V and 6 bases from J, with 13 bases in between. CDR3 bases: TGCGCCAGCAGCTTGGACGGACCCGAGGTCAATGAGCAGTTCTTC. Translating gives CASSLDGPEVNEQFF. The whole variable domain, filled in from reference TRBV5-1 and TRBJ2-1, reads KAGVTQTPRYLIKTRGQQVTLSCSPISGHRSVSWYQQTPGQGLQFLFEYFSETQRNKGNFPGRFSGRQFSNSRSEMNVSTLELGDSALYLCASSLDGPEVNEQFFGPGTRLTVL.

J is TRBJ2-1 and V is TRBV10-3; no reliable D call. The CDR3 runs to 14 residues. CDR1 is ENHRY and CDR2 is SYGVKD in the germline V gene. With 6 bases removed from V and 10 bases from J, the gap between germline ends came to 19 bases. CDR3 sequence reads: CAIREDARVGEQFF. Here the CDR3 DNA reads TGTGCCATCAGAGAGGATGCTAGGGTTGGGGAGCAGTTCTTC.

The V call is TRBV19, the J call TRBJ2-7, with D perhaps TRBD2 (5 bases). V dropped 4 bases and J dropped 5 bases, with 12 bases sitting between them. CDR3 size: 13 residues. Germline V gives CDR1 LNHDA, CDR2 SQIVND (reference sequence). The CDR3 sequence is CASSTVEGNEQYF. CDR3 nucleotides: TGTGCCAGTAGTACCGTTGAGGGAAACGAGCAGTACTTC.

V usage is TRBV4-3 and J usage is TRBJ1-2; 9 bases are a match to TRBD1. There are 16 residues in the CDR3. V shed 0 bases and J 4 bases; nucleotides not matched to a gene: 6. Germline V CDR1 and CDR2: LGHNA, YSLEER. CDR3 loop: CASSQDLGQGFYGYTF. CDR3 nucleotides: TGCGCCAGCAGCCAAGATCTGGGACAGGGTTTCTATGGCTACACCTTC.

This clone was seen a few times. This chain links TRBV4-2 with TRBJ1-5; D unresolved. There are 9 residues in the CDR3. The germline CDR1 and CDR2 sequences are LGHNA and YNFKEQ. The chain's CDR3 is CVEGQPQHF. The CDR3 DNA is TGTGTGGAAGGTCAGCCCCAGCATTTT.

The chain employs TRBV5-1 and TRBJ2-2; 10 nucleotides align to TRBD2. The V gene's germline CDR1 is SGHRS and CDR2 YFSETQ. V was pared by 0 bases and J by 5 bases, with 10 bases of the junction left unmatched. This CDR3 comprises 18 residues. The CDR3 is CASSLEPSGSFETGELFF. The CDR3 nucleotides read TGCGCCAGCAGCTTGGAACCTAGCGGGAGTTTTGAGACCGGGGAGCTGTTTTTT.